One and the same sample provided the 5 T cell receptor beta chains below, sequenced in a study of blood T cell repertoires in COVID-19. Generated by immunoSEQ multiplex PCR, the TCRdb table keeps only in-frame clones and is missing some. Of about 380,000 clones detected, around 87% appear once; the ten largest clones hold 1% to 1.5%. The sequencing input was PBMCs or T cells enriched from blood (not recorded which). These receptors all come from a man in his thirties or forties who had recovered from COVID-19.

This clone showed up just once. In DNA, the CDR3 is TGTGCCAGCAGCTTGAATCAGGCGGGTACTGGAAACACCATATATTTT. This sequence encodes CASSLNQAGTGNTIYF. The chain links TRBV5-4 to TRBJ1-3; no reliable D call. This CDR3 spans 16 amino acids. Germline V gene lookup returns CDR1 SGHNT and CDR2 YYREEE (reference sequence). Trimming cost V 1 base and J 2 bases, with 13 bases left between them.

This chain links TRBV14 with TRBJ2-1; TRBD2 aligns across 7 bases. There are 16 residues in the CDR3. Trimming cost V 4 bases and J 7 bases; bases outside gene matches: 13. From germline, CDR1 is SGHDN and CDR2 FVKESK. CDR3 amino acids: CASSRSGGGARNEQFF. CDR3 nucleotide sequence: TGTGCCAGCAGCCGATCGGGAGGAGGAGCGAGAAATGAGCAGTTCTTC.

The V gene is TRBV5-6, the J gene TRBJ2-7; 12 nucleotides line up with TRBD2. CDR1 is SGHDT and CDR2 is YYEEEE in the germline V gene. The CDR3 extends over 19 amino acids. Trimming removed 1 base from V and 4 bases from J; junction bases left unmatched: 15. CDR3 nucleotide sequence: TGTGCCAGCAGCTTGACCGGACTAGCGGGGCCCGCGATCCGATACGAGCAGTACTTC. Translated, it gives CASSLTGLAGPAIRYEQYF.

This clone was detected a few times. The genes are TRBV19 and TRBJ1-1; D ambiguous. There are 14 residues in the CDR3. Trimming left V 1 base short and J 0 bases short, with 6 bases between. CDR1 is LNHDA and CDR2 is SQIVND in the germline V gene (reference sequence). In DNA, the CDR3 is TGTGCCAGTAGTATAGGTACGGTGAACACTGAAGCTTTCTTT. It specifies CASSIGTVNTEAFF.

The chain carries TRBV29-1 and TRBJ1-2; perhaps TRBD1 as D (5 bases). This CDR3 contains 13 residues. V was shortened by 4 bases and J by 5 bases, with 14 bases between the two germline ends. Germline V gene lookup returns CDR1 SQVTM and CDR2 ANQGSEA. CDR3 coding DNA: TGCAGCGTTGTTGGGGCCTTAGGGTATGGCTACACCTTC. Amino acid sequence: CSVVGALGYGYTF.